The T cell receptor (beta chain) described here comes from a study of blood T cells in healthy people across ages. Looked up from germline, CDR1 is SGHTA and CDR2 is FQGNSA. Trimming shortened V by 4 bases and J by 2 bases, and 15 bases separated the two germline ends. The CDR3 length is 16 residues. Remarks on this clonotype: What it recognizes is unknown.

Per sample, no less than 5 micrograms of total RNA were extracted. Then a second PCR, running roughly 7 to 11 cycles, was carried out with a sample-barcoded 5' primer and a J-beta primer mix. A template-switch adaptor that had 12 random nucleotides put a tag on each cDNA molecule. TCRdb re-analysed the 5' RACE reads in MiXCR, keeping a single row per CDR3 protein. This sample carries around 870,000 distinct CDR3 sequences, under 30% of them seen once, and the ten largest clones take roughly 17%. Overall study results and limits: Expanded clonotype changes were possibly confounded by unknown donor CMV status. Roughly linear age-related decline in beta diversity appeared, significant by age approximately 40.

This clonotype was sampled from a woman older than 75 in good health. The genes are TRBV7-2 and TRBJ2-1; D possibly corresponds to TRBD1 (6 bases). Sequenced: blood. DNA of the CDR3: TGTGCCAGCAGCTCCCCCCCCAGGGGAACCTACAATGAGCAGTTCTTC. It translates to CASSSPPRGTYNEQFF. Variable domain in full (rest from reference TRBV7-2 and TRBJ2-1): GAGVSQSPSNKVTEKGKDVELRCDPISGHTALYWYRQSLGQGLEFLIYFQGNSAPDKSGLPSDRFSAERTGGSVSTLTIQRTQQEDSAVYLCASSSPPRGTYNEQFFGPGTRLTVL.